Each of the 29 T cell receptor beta chains below was sequenced from the same sample in a study of Ad26.COV2.S vaccination and SARS-CoV-2 variants. Measured with immunoSEQ multiplex PCR; TCRdb has only the in-frame clones, and not every one. Among hundreds of thousands of clones listed, more than 75% were seen once. The treatment is: some 20 received Ad26.COV2.S at low or high dose, single or two shots; about 5 received placebo; per-sample allocation not given. Sampling was done on day 63 after the first vaccine or placebo injection. The source was peripheral blood, collected in a trial of Ad26.COV2.S vaccine versus placebo. The origin of the receptors is a person between 18 and 60 years old who received the Ad26.COV2.S COVID-19 vaccine or a placebo.

This clone was counted a single time. The chain uses TRBV10-3 and TRBJ2-3; TRBD2 matches 11 bases. The CDR3 runs 16 residues. Germline loops: CDR1 ENHRY, CDR2 SYGVKD. V lost 4 bases, J lost 0 bases, and 3 bases stayed unmatched. The CDR3 reads CAISARTSGSTDTQYF. DNA for the CDR3: TGTGCCATCAGTGCCCGGACTAGCGGGAGCACAGATACGCAGTATTTT.

The V and J genes are TRBV5-1 and TRBJ2-2; D gene uncertain. CDR3 length: 14 amino acids. Germline-derived CDR1 and CDR2 are SGHRS and YFSETQ. Trimming removed 2 bases at V and 0 bases at J, with 5 bases between. CDR3 in amino acids: CASSFTTNTGELFF. The CDR3 nucleotides are TGCGCCAGCAGCTTTACTACGAACACCGGGGAGCTGTTTTTT.

This clone has a single count. V gene TRBV3-1 (or the pseudogene TRBV3-2) combines with J gene TRBJ2-7; TRBD1 is a possible D gene (6 bases). The CDR3 extends over 15 amino acids. V lost 3 bases and J 2 bases, leaving 14 bases between the germline ends. Germline assignment: CDR1 LGHDT and CDR2 YNNKEL (reference sequence). CDR3 amino acids: CASSHPGVLAYEQYF. The CDR3 coding sequence is TGTGCCAGCAGCCACCCAGGGGTTCTAGCCTACGAGCAGTACTTC.

The genes are TRBV27 and TRBJ1-1; D not certain. Germline V lookup: CDR1 MNHEY, CDR2 SMNVEV (reference sequence). This CDR3 is 14 amino acids long. V dropped 7 bases and J dropped 4 bases, with 16 bases sitting between them. The CDR3 nucleotides read TGTGCCAGCATCCTACTCCTGACCAGCACTGAAGCTTTCTTT. This sequence encodes CASILLLTSTEAFF.

This clone has only a few counts. The chain is built from TRBV5-1 and TRBJ2-3; no definite D call. V was clipped by 0 bases and J by 0 bases, with 5 bases between them. Germline V gene data show CDR1 as SGHRS and CDR2 as YFSETQ. The CDR3 extends over 14 amino acids. The CDR3 loop is CASSLGVSTDTQYF. The CDR3, as DNA: TGCGCCAGCAGCTTGGGAGTAAGCACAGATACGCAGTATTTT. The variable domain in full, completed from reference TRBV5-1 and TRBJ2-3, reads KAGVTQTPRYLIKTRGQQVTLSCSPISGHRSVSWYQQTPGQGLQFLFEYFSETQRNKGNFPGRFSGRQFSNSRSEMNVSTLELGDSALYLCASSLGVSTDTQYFGPGTRLTVL.

The rearrangement links TRBV19 to TRBJ2-3, with TRBD1 matching over 10 bases. CDR3 length equals 16 residues. V lost 7 bases to trimming and J lost 0 bases; unmatched junction nucleotides: 7. Germline V gene sequence: CDR1 LNHDA, CDR2 SQIVND (reference sequence). CDR3 in amino acids: CASTRWGQGSTDTQYF. DNA of the CDR3: TGTGCCAGTACCCGTTGGGGACAGGGGAGCACAGATACGCAGTATTTT.

The chain carries TRBV10-3 and TRBJ2-1; D is unclear. Germline-derived CDR1 and CDR2 are ENHRY and SYGVKD. Deletions cut 8 bases from V and 2 bases from J, with 16 bases between. The CDR3 covers 15 residues. The CDR3 region is CAISLSAATYNEQFF. The CDR3 region has the DNA TGTGCCATCTCACTCTCTGCGGCGACCTACAATGAGCAGTTCTTC.

A remark on this clone: The junction departs from the called germline gene at one end, perhaps through a read error. The V call is TRBV7-7, the J call TRBJ2-5; a weak D match, TRBD2 (5 bases). Germline CDR1 SSHAT, CDR2 FNYEAQ (reference sequence). The CDR3 runs 15 residues. Written as DNA, the CDR3 is TGTGCTAGCAGCTTAGCGAGAGGCCCACAAGAGACCCAGTACTTC. Amino acids: CASSLARGPQETQYF.

The chain uses TRBV2 and TRBJ2-7; 9 positions match TRBD2. V shed 5 bases, J shed 6 bases, and the junction held 11 bases outside the gene matches. There are 15 residues in the CDR3. Germline V gene data show CDR1 as SNHLY and CDR2 as FYNNEI. The CDR3 DNA reads TGTGCCAGCAGTCAGGAGCTAGCGGGAATCAGCGAGCAGTACTTC. The encoded protein is CASSQELAGISEQYF. Looking up the rest from reference TRBV2 and TRBJ2-7 gives the full variable domain: EPEVTQTPSHQVTQMGQEVILRCVPISNHLYFYWYRQILGQKVEFLVSFYNNEISEKSEIFDDQFSVERPDGSNFTLKIRSTKLEDSAMYFCASSQELAGISEQYFGPGTRLTVT.

The V gene is TRBV19, the J gene TRBJ1-1, with D unclear. CDR1 is LNHDA and CDR2 is SQIVND in the germline V gene (reference sequence). The CDR3 length is 13 residues. V gave up 7 bases and J gave up 5 bases, with 14 bases separating them. The CDR3 reads CASILTGGTEAFF. The CDR3 bases are TGTGCCAGTATCCTCACCGGCGGGACTGAAGCTTTCTTT.

This rearrangement joins TRBV11-3 to TRBJ1-5, with 7 bases aligning to TRBD1. The CDR3 sequence is 17 residues long. V lost 2 bases and J lost 11; bases outside the gene matches: 18. CDR1 and CDR2 from the germline V gene are SGHNT and YENEEA. CDR3 residues: CASSLLGLGQDFSSQHF. The DNA of the CDR3 is TGTGCCAGCAGCTTATTGGGGCTTGGACAGGATTTCTCGTCCCAGCATTTT.

This CDR3 reads CASSREFAGRRTEAFF. DNA for the CDR3: TGTGCCAGCAGCCGTGAGTTCGCAGGGCGGCGCACTGAAGCTTTCTTT. The chain recombines TRBV7-6 with TRBJ1-1, with TRBD1 as a possible D gene (5 bases). The CDR3 consists of 16 residues. Trimming took 5 bases from V and 4 from J, leaving 20 bases between them. Germline loops: CDR1 SGHVS, CDR2 FNYEAQ.

The CDR3, as DNA: TGTGCCAGCAGTGACTACAGGGGGGGAAATGAGCAGTTCTTC. Translated: CASSDYRGGNEQFF. The genes are TRBV25-1 and TRBJ2-1, with TRBD1 as a possible D gene (8 bases). The CDR3 has 14 amino acids. With 3 bases removed from V and 7 bases from J, the gap between germline ends came to 13 bases. CDR1 and CDR2 from the germline V gene are MGHDK and SYGVNS.

The rearrangement joins TRBV7-8 to TRBJ2-7; D uncertain. This CDR3 region has 12 residues. The V gene's germline CDR1 is SGHVS and CDR2 FQNEAQ. V was clipped by 5 bases and J by 6 bases, with 11 bases between them. CDR3 in DNA: TGTGCCAGCAGCCAACCCTTTCGCGAGCAGTACTTC. Translating gives CASSQPFREQYF.

With respect to this clone: This same CDR3 is encoded by further DNA sequences in the sample. V gene TRBV12-3 or TRBV12-4 combines with J gene TRBJ1-1, with D tentatively TRBD1 (5 bases). V lost 6 bases to trimming and J lost 1 base, with 9 bases between them. The CDR3 runs 13 residues. The CDR3 region is CASSLGQNTEAFF. The DNA of the CDR3 is TGTGCCAGCAGCCTTGGACAGAACACTGAAGCTTTCTTT.

The V gene is TRBV5-1, the J gene TRBJ1-6, with 11 bases fitting TRBD1. The length of the CDR3 is 15 residues. V lost 4 bases and J lost 7; bases outside the gene matches: 4. Germline V lookup: CDR1 SGHRS, CDR2 YFSETQ. DNA for the CDR3: TGCGCCAGCAGCGGACAGGGGGCCGGCAATTCACCCCTCCACTTT. Its protein product is CASSGQGAGNSPLHF.

This chain links TRBV19 with TRBJ2-7, with D possibly matching TRBD1 (5 bases). The germline V gene encodes CDR1 LNHDA and CDR2 SQIVND (reference sequence). V lost 5 bases and J 3 bases, leaving 11 bases between the germline ends. The CDR3 consists of 13 residues. Here the CDR3 reads CASSHRIDYEQYF. The CDR3 region has the DNA TGTGCCAGTAGTCACAGGATAGACTACGAGCAGTACTTC.

This clone was counted a single time. V usage is TRBV5-1 and J usage is TRBJ2-4; the D gene is possibly TRBD1 (5 bases). This CDR3 region has 15 residues. The V and J ends lost 3 bases and 7 bases respectively, with 17 bases between them. Germline V lookup: CDR1 SGHRS, CDR2 YFSETQ. The CDR3 loop reads CASSSSSAGWNIQYF. The CDR3 nucleotides read TGCGCCAGCAGCTCGAGCTCGGCAGGGTGGAACATTCAGTACTTC.

This sequence joins TRBV6-1 and TRBJ1-3; D gene uncertain. V lost 0 bases and J lost 2, with 8 bases in between. This CDR3 has 15 residues. The germline CDR1 and CDR2 sequences are MNHNS and SASEGT. This chain's CDR3 is CASSEAGGTGNTIYF. CDR3 nucleotide sequence: TGTGCCAGCAGTGAAGCGGGAGGGACTGGAAACACCATATATTTT.

This rearrangement joins TRBV27 to TRBJ2-3, with 8 nucleotides matching TRBD2. Losses at the gene ends were 3 bases for V and 0 bases for J; bases not matched to a gene: 14. The CDR3 covers 19 residues. Germline assignment: CDR1 MNHEY and CDR2 SMNVEV (reference sequence). DNA of the CDR3: TGTGCCAGCAGTTTTAAGGCGGGGGGCCTTGCGACTAGCACAGATACGCAGTATTTT. Translation gives CASSFKAGGLATSTDTQYF.

The chain links TRBV5-1 to TRBJ1-1; possibly TRBD1 for D (5 bases). V gave up 0 bases and J gave up 1 base, with 10 bases separating them. Germline CDR1 reads SGHRS; CDR2 reads YFSETQ. The CDR3 spans 15 residues. The CDR3 sequence: CASSLDGHQNTEAFF. The CDR3 nucleotides read TGCGCCAGCAGCTTGGATGGACACCAGAACACTGAAGCTTTCTTT.

This chain links TRBV6-5 with TRBJ1-1; no firm D call. V dropped 4 bases and J dropped 4 bases, with 10 bases sitting between them. CDR3 length: 13 residues. Looked up from germline, CDR1 is MNHEY and CDR2 is SVGAGI. DNA of the CDR3: TGTGCCAGCAGTTCACAGTCTATCACTGAAGCTTTCTTT. Its translation: CASSSQSITEAFF.

The genes are TRBV27 and TRBJ2-3; D is undetermined. V lost 2 bases to trimming and J lost 7 bases, with 16 bases between them. In germline, CDR1 is MNHEY, CDR2 SMNVEV (reference sequence). This CDR3 spans 15 amino acids. CDR3 sequence reads: CASSLVPIGRNTQYF. The DNA of the CDR3 is TGTGCCAGCAGTTTAGTCCCCATCGGACGAAATACGCAGTATTTT.

The rearrangement uses TRBV7-2 and TRBJ1-2; 7 bases match TRBD1. CDR3 length: 16 residues. Trimming at V came to 5 bases and at J to 4 bases, leaving 13 bases not matched to a gene. Germline CDR1 and CDR2: SGHTA and FQGNSA. The CDR3 region is CASSPNGGQPAYGYTF. The CDR3 region has the DNA TGTGCCAGCAGCCCGAACGGGGGACAGCCTGCCTATGGCTACACCTTC.

This clone occurred once. This rearrangement joins TRBV30 to TRBJ1-3; maybe TRBD1 (6 bases). Germline CDR1 reads GTSNPN; CDR2 reads SVGIG (reference sequence). The CDR3 sequence is 13 residues long. V shed 2 bases and J shed 2 bases, with 7 bases lying between them. CDR3 nucleotide sequence: TGTGCCTGGAGTCGACAGGCTGGAAACACCATATATTTT. Its protein product is CAWSRQAGNTIYF.

The chain employs TRBV19 and TRBJ2-3; D gene ambiguous. Trimming pared 0 bases from V and 3 bases from J, leaving 7 bases between. Germline CDR1 and CDR2: LNHDA and SQIVND (reference sequence). This CDR3 is built from 14 residues. This chain's CDR3 is CASSIDKGTDTQYF. The CDR3 DNA follows: TGTGCCAGTAGTATAGATAAGGGAACAGATACGCAGTATTTT.

This clone was seen more than once but under ten times. CDR3 residues: CASSQDPSGTYF. CDR3 DNA: TGTGCCAGCAGCCAAGATCCGAGCGGGACTTACTTC. The rearrangement joins TRBV3-1 (or the pseudogene TRBV3-2) to TRBJ2-5, with TRBD2 matching 7 bases. Germline loops: CDR1 LGHDT, CDR2 YNNKEL (reference sequence). V lost 0 bases to trimming and J lost 14 bases; unmatched junction nucleotides: 6. There are 12 residues in the CDR3.

This clone appeared once. The chain carries TRBV29-1 and TRBJ2-3, with D possibly TRBD1 on 5 matching bases. The CDR3 is made up of 13 amino acids. Germline V gives CDR1 SQVTM, CDR2 ANQGSEA. Trimming shortened V by 3 bases and J by 1 base, and 8 bases separated the two germline ends. Written as DNA, the CDR3 is TGCAGCGTTGATAAAGGGGGCACAGATACGCAGTATTTT. Translating gives CSVDKGGTDTQYF.

The gene calls are TRBV14 and TRBJ2-7; no firm D call. The CDR3 consists of 14 residues. Trimming cost V 2 bases and J 5 bases, with 13 bases left between them. Germline-derived CDR1 and CDR2 are SGHDN and FVKESK. The CDR3 region has the DNA TGTGCCAGCAGCCAAAGCCGACGGGTCAACGAGCAGTACTTC. This codes for CASSQSRRVNEQYF.